The TCR beta chain under discussion was sequenced for a study of response to subunit inactivated influenza vaccine (dated by TCRdb to the late 2010s). Looking at the study overall: The study used deep quantitative T cell receptor repertoire profiling to track responses to a trivalent subunit inactivated influenza vaccine.

Here is what the overall study found, with its caveats: The authors suggested that each seasonal influenza vaccination may recruit only a limited number of new T cells.

The receptor library was made with RT-PCR. Sequenced on an Illumina HiSeq 2500. TCRdb itself trimmed the public reads at Q25 with fastp, ran MiXCR and retained productive beta chains. CDR3 protein sequences are deduplicated, and each keeps its most common genes and DNA. The sample yields about 500,000 distinct CDR3 sequences; about 15% were counted once. The ten largest clones capture 3% of the sample. This clonotype was counted a few times. Its antigen is not yet known. Per-nucleotide qualities are absent, and no much larger clonotype sits a single base away. This sequence was found in a man in his fifties or sixties who received an inactivated influenza vaccine. Donor details come from another sample of the same person, matched by shared clones. Sequences were derived from CD4+ T cells sorted from PBMCs, sampled about 24 months after vaccination.

The CDR3 sequence is CASSLDAGVYNEQFF. The base sequence is TGTGCCAGCAGCTTAGATGCGGGAGTCTACAATGAGCAGTTCTTC. The V and J genes are TRBV11-2 and TRBJ2-1, with 7 central nucleotides matching TRBD2. From the cysteine up to the phenylalanine, the CDR3 has a length of 15 residues. Only the CDR3 part of the read is kept: 45 bases, read in frame from the first base. Taken from the germline V gene, the CDR1 and CDR2 loops are SGHAT and FQNNGV. Clipping removes 0 bases from V and 3 bases from J, with 2 as the unmatched junction base count. Extended through the reference TRBV11-2 and TRBJ2-1 proteins, this CDR3 yields the full variable domain: EAGVAQSPRYKIIEKRQSVAFWCNPISGHATLYWYQQILGQGPKLLIQFQNNGVVDDSQLPKDRFSAERLKGVDSTLKIQPAKLEDSAVYLCASSLDAGVYNEQFFGPGTRLTVL.